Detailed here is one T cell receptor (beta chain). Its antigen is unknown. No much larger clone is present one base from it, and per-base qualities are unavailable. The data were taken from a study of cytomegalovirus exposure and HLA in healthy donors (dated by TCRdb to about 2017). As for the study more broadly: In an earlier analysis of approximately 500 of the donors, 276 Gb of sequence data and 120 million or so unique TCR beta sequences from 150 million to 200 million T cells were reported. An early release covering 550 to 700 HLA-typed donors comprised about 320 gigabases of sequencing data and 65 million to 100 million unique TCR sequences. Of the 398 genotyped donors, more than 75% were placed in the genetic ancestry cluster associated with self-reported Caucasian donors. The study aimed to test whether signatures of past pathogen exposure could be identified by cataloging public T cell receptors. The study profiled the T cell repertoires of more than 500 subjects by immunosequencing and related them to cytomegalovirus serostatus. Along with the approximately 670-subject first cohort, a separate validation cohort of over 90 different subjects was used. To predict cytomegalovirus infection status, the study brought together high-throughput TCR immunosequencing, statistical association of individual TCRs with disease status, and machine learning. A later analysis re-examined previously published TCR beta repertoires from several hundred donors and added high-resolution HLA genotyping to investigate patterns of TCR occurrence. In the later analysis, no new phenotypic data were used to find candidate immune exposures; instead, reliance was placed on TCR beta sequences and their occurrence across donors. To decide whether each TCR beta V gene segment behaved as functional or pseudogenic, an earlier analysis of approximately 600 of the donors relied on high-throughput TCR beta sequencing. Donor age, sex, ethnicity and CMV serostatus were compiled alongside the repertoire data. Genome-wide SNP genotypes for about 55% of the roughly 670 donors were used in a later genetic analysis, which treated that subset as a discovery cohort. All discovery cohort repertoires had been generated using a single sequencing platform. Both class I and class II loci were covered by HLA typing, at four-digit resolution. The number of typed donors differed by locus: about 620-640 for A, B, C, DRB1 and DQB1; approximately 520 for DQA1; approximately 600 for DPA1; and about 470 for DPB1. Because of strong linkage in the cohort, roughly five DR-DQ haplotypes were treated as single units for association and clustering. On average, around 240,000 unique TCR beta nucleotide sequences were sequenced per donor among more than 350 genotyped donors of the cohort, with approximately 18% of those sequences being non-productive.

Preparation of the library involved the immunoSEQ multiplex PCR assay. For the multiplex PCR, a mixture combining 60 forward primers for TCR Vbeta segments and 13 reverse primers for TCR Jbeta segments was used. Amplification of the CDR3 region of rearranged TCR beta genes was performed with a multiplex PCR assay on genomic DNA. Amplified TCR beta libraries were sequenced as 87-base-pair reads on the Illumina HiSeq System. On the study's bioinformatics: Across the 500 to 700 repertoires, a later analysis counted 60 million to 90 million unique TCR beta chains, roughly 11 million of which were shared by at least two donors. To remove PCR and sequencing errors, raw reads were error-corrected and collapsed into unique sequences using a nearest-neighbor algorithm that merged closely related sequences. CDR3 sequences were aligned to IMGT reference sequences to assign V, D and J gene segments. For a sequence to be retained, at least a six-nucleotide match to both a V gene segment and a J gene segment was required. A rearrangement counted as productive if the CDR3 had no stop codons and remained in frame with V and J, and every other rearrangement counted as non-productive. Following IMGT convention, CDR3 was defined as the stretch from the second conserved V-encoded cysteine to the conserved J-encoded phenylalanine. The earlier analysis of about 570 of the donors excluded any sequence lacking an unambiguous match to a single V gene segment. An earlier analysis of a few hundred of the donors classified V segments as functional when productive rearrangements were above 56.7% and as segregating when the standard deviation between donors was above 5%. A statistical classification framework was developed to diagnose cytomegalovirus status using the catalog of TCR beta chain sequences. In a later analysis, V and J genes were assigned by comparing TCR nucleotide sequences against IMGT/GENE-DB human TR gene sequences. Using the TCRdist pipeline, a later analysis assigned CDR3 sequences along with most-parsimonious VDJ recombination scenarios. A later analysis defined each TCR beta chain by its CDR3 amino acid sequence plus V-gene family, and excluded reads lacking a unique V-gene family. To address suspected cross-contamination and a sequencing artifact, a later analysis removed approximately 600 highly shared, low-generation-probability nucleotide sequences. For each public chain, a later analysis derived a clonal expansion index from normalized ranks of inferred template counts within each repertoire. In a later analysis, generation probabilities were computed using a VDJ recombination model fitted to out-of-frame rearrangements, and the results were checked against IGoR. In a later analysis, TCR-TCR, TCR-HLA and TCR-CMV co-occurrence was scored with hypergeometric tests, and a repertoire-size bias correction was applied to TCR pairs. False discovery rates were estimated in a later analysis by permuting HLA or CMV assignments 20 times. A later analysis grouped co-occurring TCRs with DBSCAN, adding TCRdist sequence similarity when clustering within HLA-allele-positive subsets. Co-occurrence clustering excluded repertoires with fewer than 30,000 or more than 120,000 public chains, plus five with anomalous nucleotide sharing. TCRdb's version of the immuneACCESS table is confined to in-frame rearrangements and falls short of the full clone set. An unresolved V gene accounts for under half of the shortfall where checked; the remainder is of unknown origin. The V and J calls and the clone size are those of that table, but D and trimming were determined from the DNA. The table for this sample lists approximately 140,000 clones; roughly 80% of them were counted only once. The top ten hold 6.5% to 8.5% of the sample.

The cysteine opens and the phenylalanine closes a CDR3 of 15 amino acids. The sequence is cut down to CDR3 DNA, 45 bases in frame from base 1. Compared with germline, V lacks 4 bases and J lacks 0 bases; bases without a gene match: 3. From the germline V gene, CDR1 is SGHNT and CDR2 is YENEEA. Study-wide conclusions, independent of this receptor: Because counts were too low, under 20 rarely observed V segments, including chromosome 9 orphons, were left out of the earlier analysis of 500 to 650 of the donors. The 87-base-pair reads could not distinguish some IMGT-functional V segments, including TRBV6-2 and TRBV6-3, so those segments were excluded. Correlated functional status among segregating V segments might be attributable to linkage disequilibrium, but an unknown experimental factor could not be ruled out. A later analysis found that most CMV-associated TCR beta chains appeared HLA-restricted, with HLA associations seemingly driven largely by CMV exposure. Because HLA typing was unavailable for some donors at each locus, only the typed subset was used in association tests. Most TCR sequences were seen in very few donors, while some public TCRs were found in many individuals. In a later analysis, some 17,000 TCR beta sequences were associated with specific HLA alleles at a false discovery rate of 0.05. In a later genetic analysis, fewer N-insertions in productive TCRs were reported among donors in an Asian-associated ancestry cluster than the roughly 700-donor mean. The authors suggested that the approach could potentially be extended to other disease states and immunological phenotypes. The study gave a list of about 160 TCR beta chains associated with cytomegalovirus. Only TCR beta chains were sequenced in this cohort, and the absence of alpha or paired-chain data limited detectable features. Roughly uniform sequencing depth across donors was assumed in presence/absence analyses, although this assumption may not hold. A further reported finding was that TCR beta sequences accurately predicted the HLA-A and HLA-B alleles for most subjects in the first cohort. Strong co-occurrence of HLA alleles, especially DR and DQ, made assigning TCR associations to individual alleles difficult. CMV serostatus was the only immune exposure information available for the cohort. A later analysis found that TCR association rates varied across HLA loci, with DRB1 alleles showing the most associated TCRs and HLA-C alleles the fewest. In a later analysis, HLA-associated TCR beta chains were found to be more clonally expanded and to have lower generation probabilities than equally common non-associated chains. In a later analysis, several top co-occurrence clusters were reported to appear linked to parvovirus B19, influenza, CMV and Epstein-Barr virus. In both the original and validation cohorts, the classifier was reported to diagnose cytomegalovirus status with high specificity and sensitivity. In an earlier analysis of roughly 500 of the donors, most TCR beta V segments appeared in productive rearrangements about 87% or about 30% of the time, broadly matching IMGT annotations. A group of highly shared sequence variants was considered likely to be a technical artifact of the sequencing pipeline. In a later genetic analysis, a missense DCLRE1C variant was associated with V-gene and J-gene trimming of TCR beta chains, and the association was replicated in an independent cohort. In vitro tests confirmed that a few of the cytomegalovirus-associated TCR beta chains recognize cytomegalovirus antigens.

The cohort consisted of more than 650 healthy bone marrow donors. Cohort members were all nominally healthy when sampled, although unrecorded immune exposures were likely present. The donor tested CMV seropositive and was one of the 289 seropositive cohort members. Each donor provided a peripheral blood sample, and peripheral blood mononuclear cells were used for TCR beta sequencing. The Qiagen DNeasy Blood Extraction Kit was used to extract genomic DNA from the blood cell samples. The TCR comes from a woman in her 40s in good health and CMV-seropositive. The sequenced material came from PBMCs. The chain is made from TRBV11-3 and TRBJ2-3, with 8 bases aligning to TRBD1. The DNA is TGTGCCAGCAGCTACGGGACAGGTAGCACAGATACGCAGTATTTT. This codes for CASSYGTGSTDTQYF. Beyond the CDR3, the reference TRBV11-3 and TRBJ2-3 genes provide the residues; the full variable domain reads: EAGVVQSPRYKIIEKKQPVAFWCNPISGHNTLYWYLQNLGQGPELLIRYENEEAVDDSQLPKDRFSAERLKGVDSTLKIQPAELGDSAVYLCASSYGTGSTDTQYFGPGTRLTVL.